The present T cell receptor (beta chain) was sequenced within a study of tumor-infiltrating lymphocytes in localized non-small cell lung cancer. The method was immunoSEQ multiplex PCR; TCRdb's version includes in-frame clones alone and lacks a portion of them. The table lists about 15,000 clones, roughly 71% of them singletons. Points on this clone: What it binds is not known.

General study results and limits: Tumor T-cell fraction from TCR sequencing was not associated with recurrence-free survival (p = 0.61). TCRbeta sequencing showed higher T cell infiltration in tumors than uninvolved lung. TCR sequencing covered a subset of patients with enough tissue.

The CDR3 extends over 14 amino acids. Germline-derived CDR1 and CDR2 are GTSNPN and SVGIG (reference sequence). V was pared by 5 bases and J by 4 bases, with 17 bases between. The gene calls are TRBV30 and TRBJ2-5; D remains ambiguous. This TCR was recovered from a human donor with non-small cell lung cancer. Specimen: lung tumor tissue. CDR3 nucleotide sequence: TGTGCCTGGTCCACGGGCGGCCCATCAGAGACCCAGTACTTC. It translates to CAWSTGGPSETQYF.